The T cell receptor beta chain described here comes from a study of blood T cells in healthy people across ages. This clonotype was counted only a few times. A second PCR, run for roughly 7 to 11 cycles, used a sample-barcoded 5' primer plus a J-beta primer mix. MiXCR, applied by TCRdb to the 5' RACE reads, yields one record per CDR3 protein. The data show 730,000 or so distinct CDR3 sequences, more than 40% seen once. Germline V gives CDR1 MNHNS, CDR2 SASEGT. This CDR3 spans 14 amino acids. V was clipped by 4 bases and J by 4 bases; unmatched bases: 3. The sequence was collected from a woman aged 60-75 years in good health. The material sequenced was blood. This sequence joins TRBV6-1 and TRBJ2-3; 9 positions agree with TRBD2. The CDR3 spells CASSGRGGADTQYF. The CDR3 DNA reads TGTGCCAGCAGTGGGCGGGGGGGAGCAGATACGCAGTATTTT.